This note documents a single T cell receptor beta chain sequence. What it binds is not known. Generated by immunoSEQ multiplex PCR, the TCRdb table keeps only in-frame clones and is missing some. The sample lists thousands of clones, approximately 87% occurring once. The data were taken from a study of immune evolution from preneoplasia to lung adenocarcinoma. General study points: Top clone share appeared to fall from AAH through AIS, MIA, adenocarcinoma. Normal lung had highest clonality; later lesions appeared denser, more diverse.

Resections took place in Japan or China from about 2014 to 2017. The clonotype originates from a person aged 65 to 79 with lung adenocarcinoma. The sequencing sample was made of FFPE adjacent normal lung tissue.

CDR3 DNA sequence: TGTGCCTGGAGTACTACTTCATCACCCCTCCACTTT. Its translation: CAWSTTSSPLHF. The gene calls are TRBV30 and TRBJ1-6; unclear D gene. Germline V gene lookup returns CDR1 GTSNPN and CDR2 SVGIG (reference sequence). V dropped 2 bases and J dropped 10 bases, with 9 bases sitting between them. This CDR3 comprises 12 residues. The full variable domain, rest sourced from reference TRBV30 and TRBJ1-6, is SQTIHQWPATLVQPVGSPLSLECTVEGTSNPNLYWYRQAAGRGLQLLFYSVGIGQISSEVPQNLSASRPQDRQFILSSKKLLLSDSGFYLCAWSTTSSPLHFGNGTRLTVT.